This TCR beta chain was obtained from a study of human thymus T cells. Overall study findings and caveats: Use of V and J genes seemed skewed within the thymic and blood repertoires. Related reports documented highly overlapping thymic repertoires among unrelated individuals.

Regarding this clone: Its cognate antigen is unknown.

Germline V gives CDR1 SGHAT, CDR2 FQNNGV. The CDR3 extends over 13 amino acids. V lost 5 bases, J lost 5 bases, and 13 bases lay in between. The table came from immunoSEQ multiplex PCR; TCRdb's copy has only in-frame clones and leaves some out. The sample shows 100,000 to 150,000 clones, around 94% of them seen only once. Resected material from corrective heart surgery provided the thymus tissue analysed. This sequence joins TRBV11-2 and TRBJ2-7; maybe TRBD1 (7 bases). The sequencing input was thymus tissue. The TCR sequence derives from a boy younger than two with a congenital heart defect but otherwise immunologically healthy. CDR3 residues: CASSAPRGDEQYF. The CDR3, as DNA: TGTGCCAGCAGCGCCCCCAGGGGGGACGAGCAGTACTTC. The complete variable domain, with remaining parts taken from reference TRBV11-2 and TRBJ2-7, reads EAGVAQSPRYKIIEKRQSVAFWCNPISGHATLYWYQQILGQGPKLLIQFQNNGVVDDSQLPKDRFSAERLKGVDSTLKIQPAKLEDSAVYLCASSAPRGDEQYFGPGTRLTVT.